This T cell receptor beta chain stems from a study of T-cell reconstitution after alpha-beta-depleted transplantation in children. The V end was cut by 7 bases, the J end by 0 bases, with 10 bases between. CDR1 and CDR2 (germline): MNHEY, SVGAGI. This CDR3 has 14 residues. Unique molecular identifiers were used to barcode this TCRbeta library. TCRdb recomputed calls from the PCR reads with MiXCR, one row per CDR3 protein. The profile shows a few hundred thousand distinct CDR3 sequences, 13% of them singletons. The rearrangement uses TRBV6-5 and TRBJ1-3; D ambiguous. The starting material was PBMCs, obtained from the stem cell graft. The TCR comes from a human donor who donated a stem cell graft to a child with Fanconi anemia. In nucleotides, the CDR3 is TGTGCCAGCAAGCCAGGCGGCTCTGGAAACACCATATATTTT. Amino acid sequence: CASKPGGSGNTIYF.